This T cell receptor (beta chain) emerged from a study of cytomegalovirus exposure and HLA in healthy donors (dated by TCRdb to the late 2010s). Regarding the study in general: According to an earlier analysis of 587 of the donors, 150 million to 200 million T cells yielded 90 million to 140 million unique TCR beta sequences and less than 300 Gb of sequence data. Roughly 300 gigabases of sequencing data and tens of millions of unique TCR sequences made up an early release that covered over 550 HLA-typed donors. Of the roughly 420 genotyped donors, over 80% were placed in the genetic ancestry cluster associated with self-reported Caucasian donors. The study aimed to test whether cataloging public T cell receptors could reveal signatures of past pathogen exposure. The T cell repertoires of some 700 subjects were profiled by immunosequencing and related to cytomegalovirus serostatus. Besides the first cohort of under 700 subjects, a separate validation cohort made up of some 110 different subjects was used. The study combined high-throughput TCR immunosequencing, statistical association of individual TCRs with disease status, and machine learning to predict cytomegalovirus infection status. A later analysis re-analyzed previously published TCR beta repertoires from 650 to 800 donors and added high-resolution HLA genotyping to study TCR occurrence patterns. Rather than drawing on any new phenotypic data, the later analysis identified candidate immune exposures from TCR beta sequences and the way those sequences occurred across donors. In an earlier analysis of 500 to 650 of the donors, high-throughput TCR beta sequencing was used to judge whether each TCR beta V gene segment behaved as functional or pseudogenic. Donor age, sex, ethnicity and CMV serostatus were compiled alongside the repertoire data. Genome-wide SNP genotypes for about 60% of the 666 donors were used in a later genetic analysis, which treated that subset as a discovery cohort. All discovery cohort repertoires had been generated on a single sequencing platform. HLA typing covered class I and class II loci at four-digit resolution. Typing coverage differed by locus: A, B, C, DRB1 and DQB1 were typed in about 620-640 donors, DQA1 in approximately 520, DPA1 in approximately 610, and DPB1 in 450 to 490. Roughly five DR-DQ haplotypes were handled as single units for association and clustering because linkage in the cohort was strong. Among a few hundred genotyped donors of the cohort, an average of about 240,000 unique TCR beta nucleotide sequences were sequenced per donor, roughly 18% of them non-productive. What the study reported, not specific to this receptor: A total of fewer than 200 TCR beta chains were listed by the study as associated with cytomegalovirus. In vitro tests confirmed that a few of the cytomegalovirus-associated TCR beta chains recognize cytomegalovirus antigens. The earlier analysis of some 560 of the donors excluded fewer than 20 rarely observed V segments, including chromosome 9 orphons, because counts were too low. Correlated functional status among segregating V segments might be attributable to linkage disequilibrium, but an unknown experimental factor could not be ruled out. In this cohort, only TCR beta chains were sequenced, and detectable features were limited by the absence of alpha or paired-chain data. In both the original and validation cohorts, the classifier was reported to diagnose cytomegalovirus status with high specificity and sensitivity. A later analysis found that most CMV-associated TCR beta chains appeared HLA-restricted, with HLA associations seemingly driven largely by CMV exposure. In an earlier analysis of around 600 of the donors, most TCR beta V segments were observed in productive rearrangements about 87% or about 30% of the time, broadly matching IMGT annotations. In a later analysis, several top co-occurrence clusters were reported to appear linked to parvovirus B19, influenza, CMV and Epstein-Barr virus. A cluster of highly shared sequence variants was judged likely to be a technical artifact of the sequencing pipeline. Roughly uniform sequencing depth across donors was assumed in presence/absence analyses, although this assumption may not hold. Because HLA typing was unavailable for some donors at each locus, only the typed subset was used in association tests. In a later analysis, HLA-associated TCR beta chains showed more clonal expansion and lower generation probabilities than non-associated chains that were equally common. In a later analysis, 15,000 to 20,000 TCR beta sequences were associated with specific HLA alleles at a false discovery rate of 0.05. When HLA alleles, especially DR and DQ, strongly co-occurred, attributing TCR associations to individual alleles was difficult. It was suggested by the authors that the approach could potentially be generalized to other disease states and immunological phenotypes. Some IMGT-functional V segments, including TRBV6-2 and TRBV6-3, could not be distinguished by the 87-base-pair reads and were therefore excluded. In a later genetic analysis, fewer N-insertions in productive TCRs were reported among donors in an Asian-associated ancestry cluster than the roughly 700-donor mean. According to a later analysis, TCR association rates differed among HLA loci, with DRB1 alleles showing the most associated TCRs and HLA-C alleles showing the fewest. While some public TCRs were present in many individuals, most TCR sequences turned up only very rarely across donors. Immune exposure information for the cohort was limited to CMV serostatus. In a later genetic analysis, a missense DCLRE1C variant was associated with V-gene and J-gene trimming of TCR beta chains, and the association was replicated in an independent cohort. A further reported finding was that TCR beta sequences accurately predicted the HLA-A and HLA-B alleles for most subjects in the first cohort.

With regard to this clone: No cognate antigen has been identified for it. Base qualities were left out, and no much larger clone turns up one base away.

The method behind the library was the immunoSEQ multiplex PCR assay. For the multiplex PCR, a mixture combining 60 forward primers for TCR Vbeta segments and 13 reverse primers for TCR Jbeta segments was used. The CDR3 region of rearranged TCR beta genes was amplified from genomic DNA by a multiplex PCR assay. The Illumina HiSeq System was used to sequence the amplified TCR beta libraries as 87-base-pair reads. For the original study's pipeline: A later analysis tallied roughly 80 million unique TCR beta chains across the 660 or so repertoires, and approximately 9.9 million of those chains were shared by two or more donors. Raw reads were error-corrected and collapsed into unique sequences with a nearest-neighbor algorithm that merged closely related sequences to remove PCR and sequencing errors. To assign V, D and J gene segments, CDR3 sequences were aligned to IMGT reference sequences. Each retained sequence needed at least a six-nucleotide match to both a V gene segment and a J gene segment. Rearrangements were classified as productive when the CDR3 lacked stop codons and remained in frame with V and J, and all other rearrangements were classified as non-productive. Following IMGT convention, CDR3 was defined as the stretch from the second conserved V-encoded cysteine to the conserved J-encoded phenylalanine. The earlier analysis of about 560 of the donors excluded any sequence lacking an unambiguous match to a single V gene segment. In an earlier analysis of 587 of the donors, a V segment was called functional when productive rearrangements were above 56.7%, and segregating when the standard deviation between donors exceeded 5%. A statistical classification framework was built to diagnose cytomegalovirus status from the catalog of TCR beta chain sequences. In a later analysis, TCR nucleotide sequences were compared against IMGT/GENE-DB human TR gene sequences so that V and J genes could be assigned. A later analysis assigned CDR3 sequences and most-parsimonious VDJ recombination scenarios with the TCRdist pipeline. In a later analysis, each TCR beta chain was defined by its CDR3 amino acid sequence together with its V-gene family, and reads lacking a unique V-gene family were excluded. To address suspected cross-contamination and a sequencing artifact, a later analysis removed approximately 590 highly shared, low-generation-probability nucleotide sequences. In a later analysis, a clonal expansion index for each public chain was calculated from normalized within-repertoire ranks of inferred template counts. A later analysis computed generation probabilities with a VDJ recombination model fitted to out-of-frame rearrangements, and checked the results against IGoR. Hypergeometric tests were used in a later analysis to score TCR-TCR, TCR-HLA and TCR-CMV co-occurrence, with a repertoire-size bias correction applied to the TCR pairs. False discovery rates were estimated in a later analysis by permuting HLA or CMV assignments 20 times. In a later analysis, co-occurring TCRs were grouped using DBSCAN, with TCRdist sequence similarity added in when clustering inside HLA-allele-positive subsets. Repertoires with fewer than 30,000 or more than 120,000 public chains were left out of co-occurrence clustering, as were about five repertoires with anomalous nucleotide sharing. Not all clones reach the TCRdb copy of this immuneACCESS table, which keeps in-frame sequences only. Checked studies attribute under half of the gap to unresolved V genes and leave the rest unexplained. The DNA was the basis for D and trimming; V, J and clone size are from that table. This sample lists around 150,000 clones; approximately 70% were detected once. Around 7% of the sample comes from the top ten.

The cohort consisted of some 670 healthy bone marrow donors. All cohort members were sampled while nominally healthy, although unrecorded immune exposures were likely present. The donor tested CMV seropositive and was one of the 289 seropositive cohort members. A peripheral blood sample was provided by each donor, and peripheral blood mononuclear cells were used for TCR beta sequencing. Genomic DNA extraction from the blood cell samples was performed with the Qiagen DNeasy Blood Extraction Kit. From the cysteine up to the phenylalanine, the CDR3 has a length of 15 residues. Only the CDR3 region is kept as DNA, spanning 45 bases read in frame from base 1. Germline trimming amounts to 11 bases on V and 5 bases on J, with 16 as the count of junction bases outside the gene matches. The germline V gene encodes CDR1 MGHDK and CDR2 SYGVNS.

This clonotype originated in a man aged 40-55 years in good health and CMV-seropositive. Input material: PBMCs. This sequence uses TRBV25-1 and TRBJ2-5, with 8 bases matching TRBD1. The sequenced DNA: TGTGCCTCCGGGTTATGGGCAGGGGGCCGGGAGACCCAGTACTTC. It is translated as CASGLWAGGRETQYF.